These T cell receptor beta chains were read from a single sample in a study of cytomegalovirus exposure and HLA in healthy donors. Here immunoSEQ multiplex PCR was the method, and the copy in TCRdb shows in-frame clones only, minus some. Of about 190,000 clones listed, around 75% were seen once; the top ten hold approximately 1.8%. The material sequenced was PBMCs. These receptors all stem from a woman between 25 and 40 years old in good health and CMV-seronegative. CDR3s include the opening cysteine and the closing phenylalanine or tryptophan. Each record gives: D gene, CDR3 length, V gene, clone size, J gene, CDR3 DNA, CDR3 protein. D genes are given only for firm matches. Rows may omit the clone size; those that give it use once, few, many or a size class.

D gene: -
CDR3 length: 15
V gene: TRBV5-1
clone size: once
J gene: TRBJ1-5
CDR3 DNA: TGCGCCAGCAGCTTGGGTGCCAGGGGCAATCAGCCCCAGCATTTT
CDR3 protein: CASSLGARGNQPQHF

D gene: TRBD2
CDR3 length: 15
V gene: TRBV9
clone size: -
J gene: TRBJ2-1
CDR3 DNA: TGTGCCAGCAGCTCCGGGAGGAGGTCCTACAATGAGCAGTTCTTC
CDR3 protein: CASSSGRRSYNEQFF

D gene: TRBD2
CDR3 length: 14
V gene: TRBV5-1
clone size: -
J gene: TRBJ2-2
CDR3 DNA: TGCGCCAGTGGAATGGGAGGGGACACCGGGGAGCTGTTTTTT
CDR3 protein: CASGMGGDTGELFF

D gene: -
CDR3 length: 12
V gene: TRBV11-3
clone size: -
J gene: TRBJ2-1
CDR3 DNA: TGTGCCAGCAGCTATCAGGTGGATGAGCAGTTCTTC
CDR3 protein: CASSYQVDEQFF

D gene: -
CDR3 length: 16
V gene: TRBV4-2
clone size: -
J gene: TRBJ2-7
CDR3 DNA: TGTGCCAGCAGCCAAGCCTCAGGGGTAGTACTGGACGAGCAGTACTTC
CDR3 protein: CASSQASGVVLDEQYF

D gene: TRBD1
CDR3 length: 14
V gene: TRBV10-3
clone size: once
J gene: TRBJ2-3
CDR3 DNA: TGTGCCATCAGTCAGGGGGTCTCCACAGATACGCAGTATTTT
CDR3 protein: CAISQGVSTDTQYF

D gene: -
CDR3 length: 15
V gene: TRBV11-2
clone size: -
J gene: TRBJ1-4
CDR3 DNA: TGTGCCAGCAGCCTAAGTATCGGGTTCGGTGAAAAACTGTTTTTT
CDR3 protein: CASSLSIGFGEKLFF

D gene: TRBD1
CDR3 length: 14
V gene: TRBV10-3
clone size: -
J gene: TRBJ1-1
CDR3 DNA: TGTGCCATCAGGCCGGGACAGGGATTGTCTGAAGCTTTCTTT
CDR3 protein: CAIRPGQGLSEAFF

D gene: -
CDR3 length: 14
V gene: TRBV2
clone size: -
J gene: TRBJ2-1
CDR3 DNA: TGTGCCAGCATCGGAATAAGGGGCCGAAATGAGCAGTTCTTC
CDR3 protein: CASIGIRGRNEQFF

D gene: TRBD1
CDR3 length: 16
V gene: TRBV19
clone size: few
J gene: TRBJ2-3
CDR3 DNA: TGTGCCAGTACCCCCCGACAGGGGCCTAGCACAGATACGCAGTATTTT
CDR3 protein: CASTPRQGPSTDTQYF

D gene: TRBD1
CDR3 length: 15
V gene: TRBV5-4
clone size: -
J gene: TRBJ1-2
CDR3 DNA: TGTGCCAGCAGCTTCCCGGGACAGAACTTCTATGGCTACACCTTC
CDR3 protein: CASSFPGQNFYGYTF

D gene: TRBD2
CDR3 length: 15
V gene: TRBV7-6
clone size: -
J gene: TRBJ2-7
CDR3 DNA: TGTGCCAGCAGCTTAGAAGCGGGGCACCTTTACGAGCAGTACTTC
CDR3 protein: CASSLEAGHLYEQYF

D gene: TRBD1
CDR3 length: 13
V gene: TRBV6-6
clone size: -
J gene: TRBJ1-1
CDR3 DNA: TGTGCCAGCAGTCGGGACAGGGACGCTGAAGCTTTCTTT
CDR3 protein: CASSRDRDAEAFF

D gene: -
CDR3 length: 11
V gene: TRBV30
clone size: -
J gene: TRBJ1-1
CDR3 DNA: TGTGCCTGGGGGCTCCTCACTGAAGCTTTCTTT
CDR3 protein: CAWGLLTEAFF

D gene: -
CDR3 length: 14
V gene: TRBV5-1
clone size: -
J gene: TRBJ1-1
CDR3 DNA: TGCGCCAGCAGCTTGGGGACAGTGACGGTTGAAGCTTTCTTT
CDR3 protein: CASSLGTVTVEAFF

D gene: -
CDR3 length: 15
V gene: TRBV7-9
clone size: -
J gene: TRBJ2-7
CDR3 DNA: TGTGCCAGCAGCTTGGACAGAATCTACTCCTACGAGCAGTACTTC
CDR3 protein: CASSLDRIYSYEQYF

D gene: -
CDR3 length: 13
V gene: TRBV6-6
clone size: -
J gene: TRBJ2-3
CDR3 DNA: TGTGCCAGCAGTTCTCTACGTTGGGATACGCAGTATTTT
CDR3 protein: CASSSLRWDTQYF

D gene: TRBD1
CDR3 length: 14
V gene: TRBV7-9
clone size: -
J gene: TRBJ1-2
CDR3 DNA: TGTGCCAGCAGCTTGACGGGACAGGGGCATGGCTACACCTTC
CDR3 protein: CASSLTGQGHGYTF

D gene: -
CDR3 length: 13
V gene: TRBV7-3
clone size: -
J gene: TRBJ1-1
CDR3 DNA: TGTGCCAGCAGCCCTAGTCGGGGTACTGAAGCTTTCTTT
CDR3 protein: CASSPSRGTEAFF

D gene: TRBD1
CDR3 length: 14
V gene: TRBV7-9
clone size: -
J gene: TRBJ2-7
CDR3 DNA: TGTGCCAGCCAAAATTCATACAGGGGCTACGAGCAGTACTTC
CDR3 protein: CASQNSYRGYEQYF

D gene: -
CDR3 length: 12
V gene: TRBV7-9
clone size: -
J gene: TRBJ2-5
CDR3 DNA: TGTGCCAGCCAGGGGGGAAAAGAGACCCAGTACTTC
CDR3 protein: CASQGGKETQYF

D gene: TRBD1
CDR3 length: 14
V gene: TRBV2
clone size: -
J gene: TRBJ1-4
CDR3 DNA: TGTGCCAGCACCGGGGACAGGGGCTTTGAAAAACTGTTTTTT
CDR3 protein: CASTGDRGFEKLFF

D gene: -
CDR3 length: 15
V gene: TRBV27
clone size: -
J gene: TRBJ2-2
CDR3 DNA: TGTGCCAGCAGTTTTTCAGGGGGGTACACCGGGGAGCTGTTTTTT
CDR3 protein: CASSFSGGYTGELFF

D gene: TRBD1
CDR3 length: 17
V gene: TRBV19
clone size: -
J gene: TRBJ2-1
CDR3 DNA: TGTGCCAGTAGTATAAGGGCCCTCGGACAGGGTTACAATGAGCAGTTCTTC
CDR3 protein: CASSIRALGQGYNEQFF

D gene: -
CDR3 length: 16
V gene: TRBV27
clone size: -
J gene: TRBJ2-7
CDR3 DNA: TGTGCCAGCAGTTCACCCTCCGGGGGTGGTTCCTACGAGCAGTACTTC
CDR3 protein: CASSSPSGGGSYEQYF

D gene: TRBD2
CDR3 length: 18
V gene: TRBV2
clone size: -
J gene: TRBJ2-7
CDR3 DNA: TGTGCCAGGGGGGGAGCCGCTTTGGGAGGGCGCGGGCACTACGAGCAGTACTTC
CDR3 protein: CARGGAALGGRGHYEQYF

D gene: TRBD2
CDR3 length: 16
V gene: TRBV4-1
clone size: -
J gene: TRBJ2-1
CDR3 DNA: TGCGCCAGCAGCCAAGGAGCTAGCGGGAGGGGCAATGAGCAGTTCTTC
CDR3 protein: CASSQGASGRGNEQFF

D gene: TRBD1
CDR3 length: 15
V gene: TRBV4-2
clone size: -
J gene: TRBJ1-1
CDR3 DNA: TGTGCCAGCAGCCAATTAGGACAGGGGGACGGTGAAGCTTTCTTT
CDR3 protein: CASSQLGQGDGEAFF

D gene: TRBD2
CDR3 length: 18
V gene: TRBV4-3
clone size: once
J gene: TRBJ2-1
CDR3 DNA: TGCGCCAGCAGCTTGGGACTAGCGGGGGCTAGCTCCTACAATGAGCAGTTCTTC
CDR3 protein: CASSLGLAGASSYNEQFF

D gene: TRBD1
CDR3 length: 15
V gene: TRBV29-1
clone size: -
J gene: TRBJ2-5
CDR3 DNA: TGCAGCGTTTTGGGGACAGGGGTGCCCCAAGAGACCCAGTACTTC
CDR3 protein: CSVLGTGVPQETQYF

D gene: TRBD1
CDR3 length: 13
V gene: TRBV19
clone size: -
J gene: TRBJ1-1
CDR3 DNA: TGTGCCAGTAGCCTAATGACAGGGACTGAAGCTTTCTTT
CDR3 protein: CASSLMTGTEAFF

D gene: -
CDR3 length: 13
V gene: TRBV19
clone size: -
J gene: TRBJ2-3
CDR3 DNA: TGTGCCAGTAGTATCCCCGGCGGGGATACGCAGTATTTT
CDR3 protein: CASSIPGGDTQYF

D gene: -
CDR3 length: 14
V gene: TRBV5-1
clone size: -
J gene: TRBJ1-1
CDR3 DNA: TGCGCCAGCAGCCAACAGGGAATCTACACTGAAGCTTTCTTT
CDR3 protein: CASSQQGIYTEAFF

D gene: TRBD2
CDR3 length: 17
V gene: TRBV4-2
clone size: -
J gene: TRBJ2-3
CDR3 DNA: TGTGCCAGCAGCCAAGGTATAGCGGGAGGGTACACAGATACGCAGTATTTT
CDR3 protein: CASSQGIAGGYTDTQYF

D gene: TRBD1
CDR3 length: 15
V gene: TRBV11-2
clone size: -
J gene: TRBJ2-7
CDR3 DNA: TGTGCCAGCAGCTACGACAGGGGCCCGTACTACGAGCAGTACTTC
CDR3 protein: CASSYDRGPYYEQYF

D gene: -
CDR3 length: 13
V gene: TRBV6-1
clone size: -
J gene: TRBJ1-2
CDR3 DNA: TGTGCCAGCAGGCTAGGGAGTAACTATGGCTACACCTTC
CDR3 protein: CASRLGSNYGYTF

D gene: -
CDR3 length: 14
V gene: TRBV5-4
clone size: -
J gene: TRBJ2-7
CDR3 DNA: TGTGCCAGCAGCTTGGAACAGGCGTCCTACGAGCAGTACTTC
CDR3 protein: CASSLEQASYEQYF

D gene: -
CDR3 length: 12
V gene: TRBV5-8
clone size: -
J gene: TRBJ1-5
CDR3 DNA: TGTGCCAGCAGCCCGTGGAGTCAGCCCCAGCATTTT
CDR3 protein: CASSPWSQPQHF

D gene: -
CDR3 length: 14
V gene: TRBV6-1
clone size: -
J gene: TRBJ1-1
CDR3 DNA: TGTGCCAGCTTCGTGGAACAGATGAACACTGAAGCTTTCTTT
CDR3 protein: CASFVEQMNTEAFF

D gene: TRBD1
CDR3 length: 13
V gene: TRBV13
clone size: -
J gene: TRBJ1-1
CDR3 DNA: TGTGCCAGCAGCTTCCGGACAGGGAATGAAGCTTTCTTT
CDR3 protein: CASSFRTGNEAFF

D gene: TRBD2
CDR3 length: 14
V gene: TRBV7-2
clone size: -
J gene: TRBJ2-1
CDR3 DNA: TGTGCCAGCAGCCCGACTAGCGGGAGACCCCAGCAGTTCTTC
CDR3 protein: CASSPTSGRPQQFF